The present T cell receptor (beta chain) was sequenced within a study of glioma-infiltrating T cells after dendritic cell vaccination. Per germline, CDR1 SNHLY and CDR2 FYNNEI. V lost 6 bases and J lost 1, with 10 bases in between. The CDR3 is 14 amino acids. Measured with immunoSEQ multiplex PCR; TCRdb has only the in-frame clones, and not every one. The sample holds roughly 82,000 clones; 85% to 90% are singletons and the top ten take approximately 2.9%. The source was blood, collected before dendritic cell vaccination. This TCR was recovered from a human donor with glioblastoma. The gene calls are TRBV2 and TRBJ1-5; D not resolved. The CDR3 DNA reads TGTGCCAGCAGACTCGACATAAGCAATCAGCCCCAGCATTTT. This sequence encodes CASRLDISNQPQHF.